Sequencing of this T cell receptor beta chain was carried out in a study of identical twins' blood T cells. The CDR3 runs to 15 residues. Germline CDR1 and CDR2: DFQATT and SNEGSKA (reference sequence). TCR cDNA libraries were made from RNA using a previously described, modified protocol. TCRdb re-called the 5' RACE reads with MiXCR, one entry per CDR3 protein. The sample has fewer than 450,000 distinct CDR3 sequences; roughly 30% are singletons. To note about this clonotype: A read error may account for a junction end that differs from germline.

This sequence was found in a woman aged 18-49 years in good health. V usage is TRBV20-1 and J usage is TRBJ1-6; 7 nucleotides match TRBD1. Sample: PBMCs. The CDR3 sequence: CSARLSGQNNSLLHF. The CDR3 DNA follows: TGCAGTGCGCGACTATCGGGACAGAATAATTCACTCCTCCACTTT.